This T cell receptor beta chain derives from a study of blood T cell repertoires in COVID-19. On the study more broadly: T cells, B-cell-depleted T cells, or PBMCs supplied cDNA or gDNA.

Profiled with immunoSEQ multiplex PCR; TCRdb holds only in-frame clones, not every one. The data contain about 190,000 clones, about 80% of them singletons. This CDR3 is built from 15 residues. Germline-derived CDR1 and CDR2 are ENHRY and SYGVKD. V lost 3 bases to trimming and J lost 6 bases; unmatched junction nucleotides: 8. The J gene is TRBJ2-1, the V gene TRBV10-3; 7 positions agree with TRBD1. The specimen sequenced was peripheral blood. The origin of this receptor is a man aged 55-75 years with acute or convalescent COVID-19. The CDR3 region has the DNA TGTGCCATCAGTGATAGTCCAGGGGGTTCCAATGAGCAGTTCTTC. It is translated as CAISDSPGGSNEQFF.